Listed below are T cell receptor beta chains from one sample, sequenced in a study of blood T cell repertoires in COVID-19. Profiling relied on immunoSEQ multiplex PCR, and the TCRdb table lists in-frame clones only, not all of them. The sample lists approximately 200,000 clones, roughly 84% occurring once. Sequencing was done on a sample of peripheral blood. Every receptor here comes from a middle-aged man with acute or convalescent COVID-19. Both conserved end residues are part of each CDR3. The order of the fields is CDR3 protein, CDR3 DNA, J gene, D gene, clone size, V gene. D genes are given only for firm matches. The size entry is marked missing in some rows and otherwise reads once, few, many or a size class.

CASSLTGGANQPQHF TGTGCCAGCAGTCTGACAGGGGGGGCCAATCAGCCCCAGCATTTT TRBJ1-5 TRBD1 NA TRBV28
CASTIAGGVTDTQYF TGTGCCAGCACCATAGCGGGGGGAGTCACAGATACGCAGTATTTT TRBJ2-3 TRBD2 medium-sized TRBV6-6
CASSPLGQSYGYTF TGCGCCAGCAGCCCACTAGGACAGTCCTATGGCTACACCTTC TRBJ1-2 NA NA TRBV5-1
CSASRGYAYEQFF TGCAGTGCTAGTCGAGGGTATGCCTATGAGCAGTTCTTC TRBJ2-1 NA NA TRBV20-1
CAISEIQAQPNEQFF TGTGCCATCAGTGAGATACAGGCACAGCCCAATGAGCAGTTCTTC TRBJ2-1 NA NA TRBV10-3
CASSPRTGTYEQYF TGTGCCAGCAGCCCCCGGACAGGGACCTACGAGCAGTACTTC TRBJ2-7 TRBD1 NA TRBV7-9
CASSLRWNSPLHF TGTGCCAGCAGTTTGAGATGGAATTCACCCCTCCACTTT TRBJ1-6 NA NA TRBV27
CAGQLDRGNQPQHF TGTGCCGGTCAACTCGACAGGGGCAATCAGCCCCAGCATTTT TRBJ1-5 TRBD1 NA TRBV19
CASRTGDTTYEQYF TGTGCCAGCAGAACAGGAGATACTACCTACGAGCAGTACTTC TRBJ2-7 NA NA TRBV6-5
CASSQTGSMNTEAFF TGTGCCAGCAGCCAAACAGGGTCCATGAACACTGAAGCTTTCTTT TRBJ1-1 NA once TRBV3-1/TRBV3-2
CAISDPGGSSYEQYF TGTGCCATCAGTGACCCAGGGGGCTCCTCGTACGAGCAGTACTTC TRBJ2-7 TRBD1 NA TRBV10-3
CASSPFGTSGPYNEQFF TGTGCCAGCAGCCCGTTTGGAACTAGCGGCCCATACAATGAGCAGTTCTTC TRBJ2-1 TRBD2 NA TRBV11-3
CASAKREGLIEQYF TGTGCCAGCGCCAAAAGAGAGGGCCTTATCGAGCAGTACTTC TRBJ2-7 NA NA TRBV5-8
CASRGSYEKLFF TGTGCCTCCAGGGGCAGTTATGAAAAACTGTTTTTT TRBJ1-4 NA NA TRBV28
CASSGGGHEQYF TGTGCCAGCAGCGGCGGGGGGCACGAGCAGTACTTC TRBJ2-7 TRBD2 NA TRBV9
CAIRSNGGTEAFF TGTGCCATCAGATCGAATGGGGGGACTGAAGCTTTCTTT TRBJ1-1 NA NA TRBV10-3
CASSLAYSGNTIYF TGTGCCAGCAGCTTGGCCTACTCTGGAAACACCATATATTTT TRBJ1-3 NA NA TRBV5-8
CASRLSNRGSYTF TGCGCCAGCAGATTATCCAACAGGGGAAGCTACACCTTC TRBJ1-2 TRBD1 NA TRBV23-1
CASSPTGNGEKLFF TGTGCCAGCAGCCCGACAGGGAATGGGGAAAAACTGTTTTTT TRBJ1-4 TRBD1 NA TRBV3-1/TRBV3-2
CASSPSGSVSYEQYF TGCGCCAGCAGCCCGTCCGGTAGTGTTTCCTACGAGCAGTACTTC TRBJ2-7 NA NA TRBV5-1
CATDEGDYTDTQYF TGTGCCACCGACGAGGGGGACTACACAGATACGCAGTATTTT TRBJ2-3 NA NA TRBV24-1
CASSYVSSYEQYF TGCGCCAGCAGCTACGTCAGCTCCTACGAGCAGTACTTC TRBJ2-7 NA NA TRBV5-1
CASSSPSGESSYEQYF TGTGCCAGCAGTTCCCCAAGCGGGGAAAGCTCCTACGAGCAGTACTTC TRBJ2-7 TRBD2 NA TRBV28
CASSRRGQGSGRNTGELFF TGTGCCAGCAGCAGACGGGGACAGGGAAGCGGAAGGAACACCGGGGAGCTGTTTTTT TRBJ2-2 TRBD1 NA TRBV7-2
CASSLQGTPSYNEQFF TGCGCCAGCAGCTTACAGGGGACCCCCTCCTACAATGAGCAGTTCTTC TRBJ2-1 TRBD1 NA TRBV5-1
CASSLPGNLAEAFF TGTGCCAGCAGTTTACCGGGGAATCTCGCTGAAGCTTTCTTT TRBJ1-1 NA NA TRBV28
CASTIRLADTDTQYF TGTGCCAGCACCATACGTCTAGCGGACACAGATACGCAGTATTTT TRBJ2-3 TRBD2 NA TRBV5-8
CASSGRTGLVGYTF TGTGCCAGCAGCGGACGGACAGGGCTCGTCGGCTACACCTTC TRBJ1-2 TRBD1 NA TRBV7-2
CASSLGPGGGGVTEAFF TGCGCCAGCAGCCTCGGACCAGGGGGCGGTGGGGTAACTGAAGCTTTCTTT TRBJ1-1 TRBD1 NA TRBV5-1
CASSPTGGLNYGYTF TGTGCCAGCTCACCCACCGGGGGACTGAACTATGGCTACACCTTC TRBJ1-2 NA NA TRBV18
CASSPGTKNTGELFF TGTGCCAGCAGTCCCGGGACAAAGAACACCGGGGAGCTGTTTTTT TRBJ2-2 NA NA TRBV28
CASTLGTSGGTQYF TGTGCCAGTACCCTAGGGACTAGCGGGGGGACCCAGTACTTC TRBJ2-5 TRBD2 NA TRBV19
CASKLAGQASYEQYF TGTGCCAGCAAACTCGCGGGACAGGCCTCCTACGAGCAGTACTTC TRBJ2-7 TRBD1 once TRBV6-5
CASTPTDSSNYGYTF TGTGCCAGCACTCCAACGGACAGTTCTAACTATGGCTACACCTTC TRBJ1-2 NA NA TRBV6-5
CASRQGARQPQHF TGTGCCAGCAGGCAGGGGGCGAGACAGCCCCAGCATTTT TRBJ1-5 TRBD1 NA TRBV28
CASSLSGETQYF TGTGCCAGCAGTTTGTCGGGAGAGACCCAGTACTTC TRBJ2-5 NA NA TRBV27
CASIGGDNEQFF TGTGCCAGCATCGGGGGGGACAATGAGCAGTTCTTC TRBJ2-1 TRBD2 few TRBV28
CASSYSPLGGASYNSPLHF TGTGCCAGCAGCTACTCCCCTCTAGGGGGGGCTTCCTATAATTCACCCCTCCACTTT TRBJ1-6 NA NA TRBV6-6
CASRVQGRGELFF TGTGCCAGCAGAGTACAGGGGCGAGGGGAGCTGTTTTTT TRBJ2-2 TRBD1 NA TRBV12-3/TRBV12-4
CASSSGEAGNTIYF TGCGCCAGCAGCTCCGGGGAGGCTGGAAACACCATATATTTT TRBJ1-3 NA NA TRBV5-1
CASSKGRRGFLNQETQYF TGTGCCAGCAGCAAAGGGAGGCGGGGCTTCCTTAATCAAGAGACCCAGTACTTC TRBJ2-5 NA NA TRBV21-1
CASSPVYWSGEAFF TGTGCCAGTAGCCCGGTTTATTGGTCGGGTGAAGCTTTCTTT TRBJ1-1 NA NA TRBV19
CASSGTTMNTEAFF TGTGCCAGCAGTGGGACAACTATGAACACTGAAGCTTTCTTT TRBJ1-1 NA NA TRBV2
CASSLGAEDTQYF TGCGCCAGCAGCTTGGGTGCGGAAGATACGCAGTATTTT TRBJ2-3 NA NA TRBV5-1
CASSSAGPDTQYF TGTGCCAGCAGCTCCGCAGGGCCAGATACGCAGTATTTT TRBJ2-3 NA NA TRBV5-4
CANYRQGSGYTF TGTGCCAACTACCGACAGGGAAGCGGCTACACCTTC TRBJ1-2 TRBD1 NA TRBV12-3/TRBV12-4
CALDRENGNTIYF TGTGCCTTGGACAGGGAGAACGGAAACACTATATATTTT TRBJ1-3 TRBD1 NA TRBV30
CASRDGTGVFPLHF TGTGCCAGCAGAGACGGGACTGGGGTGTTTCCCCTCCACTTT TRBJ1-6 NA once TRBV2
CSVGGTGFSDTQYF TGCAGCGTTGGAGGGACAGGGTTTTCAGATACGCAGTATTTT TRBJ2-3 TRBD1 NA TRBV29-1
CASSLGQGRTEAFF TGTGCCAGCAGTTTGGGACAGGGAAGGACTGAAGCTTTCTTT TRBJ1-1 TRBD1 NA TRBV5-4
CASSLGGGTGTFF TGTGCCAGCAGCTTGGGAGGGGGGACAGGAACTTTCTTT TRBJ1-1 TRBD1 NA TRBV5-4
CASSPRQSGNTIYF TGTGCCAGCAGCCCCAGACAGTCTGGAAACACCATATATTTT TRBJ1-3 NA NA TRBV9
CASTRGTGGNTIYF TGTGCCAGCACCCGCGGGACCGGGGGAAACACCATATATTTT TRBJ1-3 NA once TRBV9